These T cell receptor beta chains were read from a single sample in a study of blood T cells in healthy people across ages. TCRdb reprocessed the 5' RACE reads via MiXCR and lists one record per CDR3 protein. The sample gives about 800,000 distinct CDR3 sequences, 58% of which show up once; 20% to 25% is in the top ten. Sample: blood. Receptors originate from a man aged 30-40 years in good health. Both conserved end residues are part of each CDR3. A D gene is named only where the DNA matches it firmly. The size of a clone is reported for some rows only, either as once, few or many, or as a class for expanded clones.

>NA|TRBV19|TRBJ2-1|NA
TGTGCCAGTAGTATAAGACGACCAGAGCAGTTCTTC
CASSIRRPEQFF
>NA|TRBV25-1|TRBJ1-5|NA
TGTGCCAGCAGTACGGCAGGGTCTAATCAGCCCCAGCATTTT
CASSTAGSNQPQHF
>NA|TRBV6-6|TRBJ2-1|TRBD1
TGTGCCAGCAGCGTCCCTTTACGGGACAGGGCCTACAATGAGCAGTTCTTC
CASSVPLRDRAYNEQFF
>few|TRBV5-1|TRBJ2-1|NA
TGCGCCAGCAGCCTCGGGGAAGCCGCCCCCAGGAATGAGCAGTTCTTC
CASSLGEAAPRNEQFF
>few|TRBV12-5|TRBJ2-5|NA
TGTGCTAGTGGTTTGGAGTGGGGGACCCAGTACTTC
CASGLEWGTQYF
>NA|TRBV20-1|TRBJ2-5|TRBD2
TGCAGTGCTAGAGAGCGGGGGAAAGAGACCCAGTACTTC
CSARERGKETQYF
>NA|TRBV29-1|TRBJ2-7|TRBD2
TGCAGCGTTTGGGGCCTAGCGGGAAACGAGCAGTACTTC
CSVWGLAGNEQYF
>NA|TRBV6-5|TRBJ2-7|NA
TGTGCCAGCAGCCCCTCGGCAGGCACATCCTACGAGCAGTACTTC
CASSPSAGTSYEQYF
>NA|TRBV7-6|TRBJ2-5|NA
TGTGCCAGCAGCTTAGTGTGGAGGGGATGGGTTCAGTACTTC
CASSLVWRGWVQYF
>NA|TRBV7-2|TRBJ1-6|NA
TGTGCCAGCAGCTTAGTGGGCTCGGACATGAGGAGAGGGATAGCCCTCCACTTT
CASSLVGSDMRRGIALHF
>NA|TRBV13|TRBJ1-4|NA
TGTGCCAGCAGCTTAGCTAGGGGCGGTATGCCTAATGAAAAACTGTTTTTT
CASSLARGGMPNEKLFF
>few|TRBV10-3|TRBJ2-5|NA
TGTGCCATCAGTGAGCCCAACGGGGAGACCCAGTACTTC
CAISEPNGETQYF
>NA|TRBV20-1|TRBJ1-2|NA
TGCAGTCCGAGAGGCTACACCTTC
CSPRGYTF
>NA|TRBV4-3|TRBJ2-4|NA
TGCGCCAGCAGCCAAAACGAAGGGCCACAGTGGGGAAGCATAGCCAAAAACATTCAGTACTTC
CASSQNEGPQWGSIAKNIQYF
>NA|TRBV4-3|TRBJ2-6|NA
TGCGCCAGCAGAGAGGGAGCTGGGGCCAACGTCCTGACTTTC
CASREGAGANVLTF
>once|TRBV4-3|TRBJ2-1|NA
TGCGCCAGCAGCCAAGATGCCCCCGGACTCGCATACAGGGAGCAGTTCTTC
CASSQDAPGLAYREQFF
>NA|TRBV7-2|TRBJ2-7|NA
TGTGCCAGCAGCCAATACCGGGACAACGAGCAGTACTTC
CASSQYRDNEQYF
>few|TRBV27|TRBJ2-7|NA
TGTGCCAGCAGTTTATCCGGCAGCCACTACGAGCAGTACTTC
CASSLSGSHYEQYF
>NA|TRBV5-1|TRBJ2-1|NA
TGCGCCAGCAGCTCTACAGGCAGTGAGCAGTTCTTC
CASSSTGSEQFF
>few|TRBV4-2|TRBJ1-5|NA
TGTGCCAGCAGCCAAGACATTAATCAGCCCCAGCATTTT
CASSQDINQPQHF
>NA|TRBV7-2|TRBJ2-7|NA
TGTGCCAGCAGCCAGACGGTGGAGGGGATCTACGAGCAGTACTTC
CASSQTVEGIYEQYF
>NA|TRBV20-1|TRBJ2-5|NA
TGCAGTGCTCTCCTTCGGGAGACCCAGTACTTC
CSALLRETQYF
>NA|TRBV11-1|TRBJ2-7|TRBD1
TGTGCCAGCAGCCCGGACAGGGGCCTCTACGAGCAGTACTTC
CASSPDRGLYEQYF
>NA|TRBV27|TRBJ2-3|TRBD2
TGTGCCAGCAGTGCGGGACTAGCGGGGACGCAGTATTTT
CASSAGLAGTQYF
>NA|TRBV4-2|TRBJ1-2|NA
TGTGCCAGCAGCCAAGATCCGGAGGGTATTCTAATTTTGGGTGGCTACACCTTC
CASSQDPEGILILGGYTF
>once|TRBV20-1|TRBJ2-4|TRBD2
TGCAGTGCTAGAGATCTGGCGGGGGGAAGAAACATTCAGTACTTC
CSARDLAGGRNIQYF
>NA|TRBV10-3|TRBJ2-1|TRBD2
TGTGCCATCAGGAGCCTGACTAGCGGCCTTAATGAGCAGTTCTTC
CAIRSLTSGLNEQFF
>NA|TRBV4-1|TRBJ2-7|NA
TGCGCCAGCAGCCAGGGCTTCTCCTACGAGCAGTACTTC
CASSQGFSYEQYF
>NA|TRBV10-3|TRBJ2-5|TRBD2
TGTGCCATCAGTGAGGCTAGCGGGGGTAGAGAGACCCAGTACTTC
CAISEASGGRETQYF
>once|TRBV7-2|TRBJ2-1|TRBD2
TGTGCCAGCAGACGACTAGCGGGAGTCCATGAGCAGTTCTTC
CASRRLAGVHEQFF
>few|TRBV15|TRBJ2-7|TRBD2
TGTGCCACCAGCAGAGATGGGACTAGCCCATACGAGCAGTACTTC
CATSRDGTSPYEQYF
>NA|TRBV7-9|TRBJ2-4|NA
TGTGCCAGCAGCGAGCTGTTGGGCGTTCAGTACTTC
CASSELLGVQYF
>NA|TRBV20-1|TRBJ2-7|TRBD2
TGCAGTGCTAGCGTTTCCGGACTAGCGGGAGAGGGTGAGCAGTACTTC
CSASVSGLAGEGEQYF
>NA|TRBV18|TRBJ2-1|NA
TGTGCCAGCTCTCTTGGGCCCGGGCGACGGCAGTTCTTC
CASSLGPGRRQFF
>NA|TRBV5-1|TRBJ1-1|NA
TGCGCCAGCAGCTCCAAAGGGGGGAGCACTGAAGCTTTCTTT
CASSSKGGSTEAFF
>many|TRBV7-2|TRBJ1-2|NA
TGTGCCAGCAGCTTAAACGCAGGGGAGGGCTATGGCTACACCTTC
CASSLNAGEGYGYTF
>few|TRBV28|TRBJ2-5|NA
TGTGCCAGCAGTTACCATACCAGGGTTGGGGGGGAGACCCAGTACTTC
CASSYHTRVGGETQYF